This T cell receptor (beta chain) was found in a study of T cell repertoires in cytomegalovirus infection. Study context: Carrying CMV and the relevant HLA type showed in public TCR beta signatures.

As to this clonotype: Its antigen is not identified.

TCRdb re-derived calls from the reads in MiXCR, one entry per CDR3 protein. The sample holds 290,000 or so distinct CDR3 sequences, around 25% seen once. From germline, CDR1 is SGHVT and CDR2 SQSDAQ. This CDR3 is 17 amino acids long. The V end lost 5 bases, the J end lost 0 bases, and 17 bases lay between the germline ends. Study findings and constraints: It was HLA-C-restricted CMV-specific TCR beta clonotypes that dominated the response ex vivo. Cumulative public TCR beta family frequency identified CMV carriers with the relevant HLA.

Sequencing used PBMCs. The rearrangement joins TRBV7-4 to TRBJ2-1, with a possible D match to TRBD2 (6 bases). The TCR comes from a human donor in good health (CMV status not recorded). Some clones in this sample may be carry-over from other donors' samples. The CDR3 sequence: CASSHSGGPVSYNEQFF. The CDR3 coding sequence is TGTGCCAGCAGCCATAGCGGAGGGCCGGTCTCCTACAATGAGCAGTTCTTC. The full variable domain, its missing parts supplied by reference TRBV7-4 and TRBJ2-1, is GAGVSQSPRYKVAKRGRDVALRCDSISGHVTLYWYRQTLGQGSEVLTYSQSDAQRDKSGRPSGRFSAERPERSVSTLKIQRTEQGDSAVYLCASSHSGGPVSYNEQFFGPGTRLTVL.